This T cell receptor (beta chain) appears in the sequencing data of a study of technical replicates of blood from a handful of donors (dated by TCRdb to 2016 to 2017). Libraries were built with the immunoSEQ multiplex PCR assay. TCRdb provides this immuneACCESS table in a form limited to in-frame rearrangements. Some clones are lacking; in checked studies, under half of them reflect an unresolved V gene, and why the rest are absent is not known. The sample table shows 15,000 to 20,000 clones, and around 87% are seen once. The ten largest account for approximately 12% of the sample. With respect to this clone: The specificity of this receptor is unknown. No much larger clone exists at a distance of one base, and base qualities are not known.

Germline trimming amounts to 6 bases on V and 4 bases on J, with 4 as the count of junction bases outside the gene matches. Per the germline V gene, MRHNA is the CDR1 and SNTAGT is the CDR2. The CDR3 numbers 16 residues from cysteine through phenylalanine. Left in the record is the CDR3 DNA by itself, 48 bases read in frame from the first base. The clonotype comes from a human donor in good health. Recombination connected TRBV6-4 to TRBJ2-3, with 16 junctional bases fitting TRBD2. The sample was PBMCs. The nucleotide sequence is TGTGCCAGCAGCGGGACTAGCGGGAGGGGGCCAGATACGCAGTATTTT. Protein translation: CASSGTSGRGPDTQYF.